The 28 T cell receptor beta chains listed next were all sequenced from one sample in a study of blood T cell repertoires in COVID-19. Using immunoSEQ multiplex PCR, the repertoire was profiled, and TCRdb retains in-frame clones only, with some absent. The sample carries approximately 300,000 clones, 85% to 90% recorded once. The sequencing input was PBMCs or T cells enriched from blood (not recorded which). These receptors all come from a woman younger than 35 who had recovered from COVID-19.

The rearrangement joins TRBV6-1 to TRBJ1-4; D is undetermined. Trimming cost V 3 bases and J 0 bases, with 11 bases left between them. Germline loops: CDR1 MNHNS, CDR2 SASEGT. CDR3 length: 16 amino acids. The CDR3 coding sequence is TGTGCCAGCAGTGACAGTCCCCTTGCAACTAATGAAAAACTGTTTTTT. Encoded protein: CASSDSPLATNEKLFF.

A few counts support this clone. The rearrangement joins TRBV6-5 to TRBJ1-1; D gene unclear. CDR1 is MNHEY, CDR2 SVGAGI, per germline. V lost 6 bases and J lost 1, with 12 bases in between. The CDR3 has 14 residues. CDR3 DNA sequence: TGTGCCAGCAGCAGGTACCCGGCGAACACTGAAGCTTTCTTT. Encoded protein: CASSRYPANTEAFF.

This clone has only one observation. V is TRBV24-1 and J is TRBJ1-2; the match to TRBD1 covers 11 bases. There are 14 residues in the CDR3. V shed 5 bases and J 5 bases; nucleotides not matched to a gene: 3. Germline values: CDR1 KGHDR, CDR2 SFDVKD. CDR3 residues: CATSGGQGGYGYTF. CDR3 sequence (DNA): TGTGCCACCAGTGGGGGACAGGGGGGTTATGGCTACACCTTC.

The gene calls are TRBV9 and TRBJ2-7, with 14 bases fitting TRBD2. Germline V gene data show CDR1 as SGDLS and CDR2 as YYNGEE. V was clipped by 3 bases and J by 3 bases; unmatched bases: 5. The CDR3 consists of 16 residues. The CDR3 nucleotides read TGTGCCAGCAGCGCCGGACTAGCGGGGGGCTTCTACGAGCAGTACTTC. It specifies CASSAGLAGGFYEQYF.

The rearrangement links TRBV9 to TRBJ2-1; D is uncertain. V was cut by 0 bases and J by 5 bases, with 6 bases left in between. The length of the CDR3 is 13 residues. The germline V gene encodes CDR1 SGDLS and CDR2 YYNGEE. Here the CDR3 reads CASSVDIHNEQFF. The CDR3 nucleotides are TGTGCCAGCAGCGTAGACATACACAATGAGCAGTTCTTC.

The V gene is TRBV12-3 or TRBV12-4, the J gene TRBJ2-7; D is ambiguous. The V end lost 5 bases, the J end lost 2 bases, and 4 bases lay between the germline ends. The CDR3 has 11 amino acids. The CDR3 DNA follows: TGTGCCAGCAGTCTTACCTACGAGCAGTACTTC. It specifies CASSLTYEQYF.

The chain links TRBV12-5 to TRBJ1-6, with 9 bases matching TRBD1. This CDR3 contains 18 residues. V dropped 2 bases and J dropped 7; count of bases not matched to a gene: 12. Germline loops: CDR1 LGHNT, CDR2 FRNRAP. CDR3 loop: CASGLTPGQGFPNSPLHF. CDR3 DNA: TGTGCTAGTGGTTTGACCCCGGGACAGGGTTTCCCCAATTCACCCCTCCACTTT.

This clone was recorded once. V gene TRBV27 combines with J gene TRBJ2-3; 7 bases line up with TRBD1. Germline-derived CDR1 and CDR2 are MNHEY and SMNVEV (reference sequence). This CDR3 spans 14 amino acids. V lost 2 bases, J lost 3 bases, and 2 bases stayed unmatched. The CDR3 sequence: CASSLDRATDTQYF. The CDR3, as DNA: TGTGCCAGCAGTTTAGACAGGGCGACAGATACGCAGTATTTT.

This chain joins TRBV6-1 and TRBJ1-2; D uncertain. V lost 1 base and J lost 5, with 5 bases in between. The CDR3 has 12 residues. Germline lookup yields CDR1 MNHNS and CDR2 SASEGT. The chain's CDR3 is CASSEGGYGYTF. CDR3 bases: TGTGCCAGCAGTGAAGGAGGGTATGGCTACACCTTC.

The V gene is TRBV27, the J gene TRBJ1-1, with no clear D. Trimming left V 3 bases short and J 0 bases short, with 5 bases between. This CDR3 contains 13 residues. Germline loops: CDR1 MNHEY, CDR2 SMNVEV (reference sequence). Here the CDR3 reads CASSFSVNTEAFF. As DNA, the CDR3 is TGTGCCAGCAGTTTCTCCGTGAACACTGAAGCTTTCTTT.

J is TRBJ2-7 and V is TRBV28; D may be TRBD2 (5 bases). The CDR3 totals 11 residues. V lost 3 bases and J 9 bases, leaving 9 bases between the germline ends. CDR1 is MDHEN and CDR2 is SYDVKM in the germline V gene. CDR3 nucleotide sequence: TGTGCCAGCAGTTTTAGCGACGGGCAGTACTTC. Encoded protein: CASSFSDGQYF.

This chain joins TRBV24-1 and TRBJ2-2, with D possibly being TRBD2 (5 bases). The CDR3 totals 15 residues. V dropped 5 bases and J dropped 5 bases, with 14 bases sitting between them. The germline gives CDR1 KGHDR, CDR2 SFDVKD. The CDR3 protein is CATSGAGEGTGELFF. For the CDR3, the DNA is TGTGCCACCAGTGGGGCGGGCGAAGGTACCGGGGAGCTGTTTTTT.

The chain joins TRBV9 to TRBJ1-1; D is ambiguous. The V end lost 0 bases, the J end lost 4 bases, and 10 bases lay between the germline ends. This CDR3 contains 14 residues. Germline assignment: CDR1 SGDLS and CDR2 YYNGEE. Written as DNA, the CDR3 is TGTGCCAGCAGCGTAGGACCGGCGGGCACTGAAGCTTTCTTT. It encodes CASSVGPAGTEAFF.

The rearrangement links TRBV5-4 to TRBJ2-1, with 16 positions matching TRBD2. The V gene's germline CDR1 is SGHNT and CDR2 YYREEE (reference sequence). J lost 7 bases, V lost 7 bases, and 2 bases had no gene match. The CDR3 has 14 amino acids. The CDR3 nucleotides read TGTGCCAGCGGGACTAGCGGGGGGGGGAATGAGCAGTTCTTC. Amino acid sequence: CASGTSGGGNEQFF. Variable domain in full (rest from reference TRBV5-4 and TRBJ2-1): ETGVTQSPTHLIKTRGQQVTLRCSSQSGHNTVSWYQQALGQGPQFIFQYYREEENGRGNFPPRFSGLQFPNYSSELNVNALELDDSALYLCASGTSGGGNEQFFGPGTRLTVL.

The chain uses TRBV5-1 and TRBJ2-1; 8 bases line up with TRBD1. V lost 4 bases to trimming and J lost 2 bases; unmatched junction nucleotides: 2. There are 14 residues in the CDR3. Germline V gene sequence: CDR1 SGHRS, CDR2 YFSETQ. The CDR3: CASSPGQAYNEQFF. The DNA of the CDR3 is TGCGCCAGCAGCCCGGGACAGGCCTACAATGAGCAGTTCTTC.

Only a few counts were recorded for this clone. This chain joins TRBV5-1 and TRBJ1-2, with D perhaps matching TRBD1 (6 bases). CDR3 length: 14 amino acids. Trimming took 6 bases from V and 3 from J, leaving 15 bases between them. Germline V lookup: CDR1 SGHRS, CDR2 YFSETQ. CDR3 residues: CASKRTVNDYGYTF. The DNA for the CDR3 is TGCGCCAGCAAGAGGACAGTGAATGACTATGGCTACACCTTC.

Here the CDR3 DNA reads TGTGCCAGTAGTACCCGGGGGAGCACCGGGGAGCTGTTTTTT. Translation: CASSTRGSTGELFF. The V call is TRBV19, the J call TRBJ2-2; tentatively, D is TRBD2 (6 bases). Germline loops: CDR1 LNHDA, CDR2 SQIVND (reference sequence). V lost 4 bases, J lost 4 bases, and 10 bases lay in between. This CDR3 region has 14 residues.

The V and J genes are TRBV9 and TRBJ1-1; a possible D gene is TRBD1 (5 bases). The CDR3 contains 16 residues. Germline V gene sequence: CDR1 SGDLS, CDR2 YYNGEE. V was trimmed by 0 bases and J by 2 bases, leaving 14 bases between them. DNA of the CDR3: TGTGCCAGCAGCGTAGGGCAGGGCCCCTTTAACACTGAAGCTTTCTTT. Translated, it gives CASSVGQGPFNTEAFF.

The genes are TRBV5-1 and TRBJ1-6; TRBD1 might be the D (5 bases). The CDR3 loop spans 15 amino acids. CDR1 SGHRS and CDR2 YFSETQ come from the germline V gene. The V end lost 4 bases, the J end lost 4 bases, and 12 bases lay between the germline ends. As DNA, the CDR3 is TGCGCCAGCAGCCTCGGTGGGGGGTATAATTCACCCCTCCACTTT. Protein product: CASSLGGGYNSPLHF.

J is TRBJ1-2 and V is TRBV28; 11 nucleotides line up with TRBD1. CDR3 length: 16 residues. With 0 bases clipped from V and 4 bases from J, the junction kept 4 bases outside the gene matches. Germline CDR1 MDHEN, CDR2 SYDVKM. The CDR3 here is CASSLWDRGQSYGYTF. CDR3 coding DNA: TGTGCCAGCAGTTTATGGGACAGGGGGCAGAGCTATGGCTACACCTTC.

The chain carries TRBV5-1 and TRBJ1-1, with D perhaps matching TRBD1 (5 bases). This CDR3 contains 17 residues. The V end lost 4 bases, the J end lost 0 bases, and 19 bases lay between the germline ends. CDR1 is SGHRS, CDR2 YFSETQ, per germline. The CDR3 coding sequence is TGCGCCAGCAGCCTCACTCAGACAGAACTCATGAACACTGAAGCTTTCTTT. Amino acids: CASSLTQTELMNTEAFF.

This clone was counted a few times. The chain recombines TRBV4-1 with TRBJ2-2; tentatively, D is TRBD2 (5 bases). The V gene's germline CDR1 is MGHRA and CDR2 YSYEKL. Trimming cost V 0 bases and J 2 bases, with 7 bases left between them. The length of the CDR3 is 15 residues. Written as DNA, the CDR3 is TGCGCCAGCAGCCAAGATACGGGAAACACCGGGGAGCTGTTTTTT. It translates to CASSQDTGNTGELFF.

The V and J genes are TRBV5-1 and TRBJ1-3, with 11 bases fitting TRBD1. The CDR3 consists of 17 residues. The germline gives CDR1 SGHRS, CDR2 YFSETQ. With 4 bases clipped from V and 0 bases from J, the junction kept 6 bases outside the gene matches. The CDR3 region is CASSPRTGGYSGNTIYF. Here the CDR3 DNA reads TGCGCCAGCAGCCCCCGGACAGGGGGCTACTCTGGAAACACCATATATTTT.

The chain's CDR3 is CASSFSRGQPQHF. CDR3 sequence (DNA): TGTGCCAGCAGTTTTAGTCGGGGTCAGCCCCAGCATTTT. The chain has TRBV12-3 or TRBV12-4 and TRBJ1-5; D is uncertain. V lost 3 bases and J lost 6, with 9 bases in between. CDR3 size: 13 residues.

The chain joins TRBV28 to TRBJ1-2; 12 bases agree with TRBD1. V shed 0 bases, J shed 8 bases, and the junction held 4 bases outside the gene matches. Looked up from germline, CDR1 is MDHEN and CDR2 is SYDVKM. The CDR3 consists of 15 residues. CDR3 DNA: TGTGCCAGCAGTTTATGGAGGGACAGGGGGCAGGGCTACACCTTC. This sequence encodes CASSLWRDRGQGYTF.

This chain connects TRBV3-1 (or the pseudogene TRBV3-2) to TRBJ2-4; 12 bases fit TRBD1. Germline V lookup: CDR1 LGHDT, CDR2 YNNKEL (reference sequence). After removal of 1 base from V and 1 base from J, the junction contained 2 bases not matched to a gene. The CDR3 loop spans 17 amino acids. The CDR3, as DNA: TGTGCCAGCAGCCAAGGGGGACAGGGGGCGGCCAAAAACATTCAGTACTTC. Encoded protein: CASSQGGQGAAKNIQYF.

The chain is built from TRBV7-9 and TRBJ1-1; TRBD1 is a possible D gene (5 bases). The CDR3 extends over 14 amino acids. CDR1 is SEHNR, CDR2 FQNEAQ, per germline (reference sequence). Trimming left V 5 bases short and J 8 bases short, with 18 bases between. CDR3 sequence reads: CASSPGGDSREAFF. DNA of the CDR3: TGTGCCAGCAGCCCAGGTGGGGACTCTAGAGAAGCTTTCTTT.

V and J are TRBV7-9 and TRBJ2-1; D uncertain. The V end lost 3 bases, the J end lost 8 bases, and 5 bases lay between the germline ends. Per the germline V gene, CDR1 is SEHNR and CDR2 is FQNEAQ (reference sequence). The CDR3 sequence is 11 residues long. This chain's CDR3 is CASSFVDEQFF. CDR3 in DNA: TGTGCCAGCAGCTTCGTAGATGAGCAGTTCTTC.